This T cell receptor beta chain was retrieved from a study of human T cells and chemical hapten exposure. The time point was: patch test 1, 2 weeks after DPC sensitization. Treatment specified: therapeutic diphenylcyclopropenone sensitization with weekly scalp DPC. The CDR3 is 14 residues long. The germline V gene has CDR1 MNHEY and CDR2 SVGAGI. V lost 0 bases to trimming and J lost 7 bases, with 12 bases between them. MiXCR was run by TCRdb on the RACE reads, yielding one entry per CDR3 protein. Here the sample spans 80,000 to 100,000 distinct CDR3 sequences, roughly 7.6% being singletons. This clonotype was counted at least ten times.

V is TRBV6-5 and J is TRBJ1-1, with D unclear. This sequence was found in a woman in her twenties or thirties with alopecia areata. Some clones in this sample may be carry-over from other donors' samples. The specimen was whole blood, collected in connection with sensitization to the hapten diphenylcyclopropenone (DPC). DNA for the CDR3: TGTGCCAGCAGTTACTCGGTCCCGGGCGGTGAAGCTTTCTTT. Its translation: CASSYSVPGGEAFF.